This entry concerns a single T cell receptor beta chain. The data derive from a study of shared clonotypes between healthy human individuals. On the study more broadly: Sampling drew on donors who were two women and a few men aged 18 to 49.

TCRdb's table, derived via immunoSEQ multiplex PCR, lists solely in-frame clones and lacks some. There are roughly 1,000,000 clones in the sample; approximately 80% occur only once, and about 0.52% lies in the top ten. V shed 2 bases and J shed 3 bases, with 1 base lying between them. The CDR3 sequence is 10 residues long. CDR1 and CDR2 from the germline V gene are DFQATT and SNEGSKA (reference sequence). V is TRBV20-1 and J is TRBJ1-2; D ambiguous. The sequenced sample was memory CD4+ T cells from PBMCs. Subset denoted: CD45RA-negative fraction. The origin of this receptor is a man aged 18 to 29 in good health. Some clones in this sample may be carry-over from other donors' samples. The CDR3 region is CSARYYGYTF. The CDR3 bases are TGCAGTGCTAGATACTATGGCTACACCTTC.